This entry is about one T cell receptor beta chain. Trimming removed 5 bases from V and 2 bases from J, with 15 bases in between. Germline lookup yields CDR1 MNHNY and CDR2 SVGAGI (reference sequence). This CDR3 is 15 amino acids long. In the source study's methods: The assay estimated nucleated cells by amplifying reference gene primers. The repertoire was sequenced with immunoSEQ multiplex PCR; TCRdb's copy has only in-frame clones and lacks some. V and J calls and clone size are those listed in that table; D and trimming were worked out from the DNA. Seen here are 75,000 to 95,000 clones, 80% to 90% observed once, and the top ten hold about 1%. The source of the sample is a study of blood T cell repertoires in COVID-19. For the study at large: From T cells, B-cell-depleted T cells, or PBMCs came the material, which was cDNA or gDNA.

Material: peripheral blood. This TCR came from a human donor in a cohort sampled during active COVID-19. The chain carries TRBV6-6 and TRBJ1-2; D might be TRBD1 (6 bases). The CDR3 here is CASSNRQAVNYGYTF. CDR3 DNA sequence: TGTGCCAGCAGTAACAGACAGGCCGTGAACTATGGCTACACCTTC.